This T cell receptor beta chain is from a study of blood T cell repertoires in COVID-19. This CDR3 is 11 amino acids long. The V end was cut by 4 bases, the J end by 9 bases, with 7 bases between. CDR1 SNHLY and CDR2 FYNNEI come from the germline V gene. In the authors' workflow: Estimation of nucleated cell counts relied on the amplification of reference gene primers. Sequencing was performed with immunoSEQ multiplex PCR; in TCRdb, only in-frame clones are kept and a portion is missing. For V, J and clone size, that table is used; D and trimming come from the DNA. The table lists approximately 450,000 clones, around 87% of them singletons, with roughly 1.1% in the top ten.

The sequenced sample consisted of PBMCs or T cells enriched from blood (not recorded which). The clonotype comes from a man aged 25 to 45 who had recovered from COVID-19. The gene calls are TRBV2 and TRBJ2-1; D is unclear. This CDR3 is CASSGRGEQFF. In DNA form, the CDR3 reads TGTGCCAGCAGTGGTCGCGGTGAGCAGTTCTTC.